A selection of T cell receptor beta chains follows, all from one sample in a study of breast tumors, draining lymph nodes, adjacent tissues. Each CDR3 protein gets one entry after TCRdb re-called the multiplex PCR reads with MiXCR. The sample has about 180,000 distinct CDR3 sequences; 30% to 35% are singletons. Sequencing input: axillary lymph node tissue. The receptors here all came from a female donor with breast cancer. Some clones in this sample may be carry-over from other donors' samples. Both conserved end residues are part of each CDR3. Each record gives: CDR3 DNA, CDR3 protein, clone size, D gene, CDR3 length, V gene, J gene. A D gene is named only where the DNA matches it firmly. Not every row has a clone size; where given, it reads once, few, many or a size class.

TGTGCCAGCAGGGGACAGGGGGAGTTTTCACCTCTCCACTTT	CASRGQGEFSPLHF	many	TRBD1	14	TRBV2	TRBJ1-6
TGTGCCAGCAGTTTTGGCCAGCCCCAGCATTTT	CASSFGQPQHF	NA	NA	11	TRBV12-3/TRBV12-4	TRBJ1-5
TGTGCCAGTAGCATGGCCCACGGAAGGGGAGAGACCCAGTACTTC	CASSMAHGRGETQYF	NA	NA	15	TRBV7-9	TRBJ2-5
TGTGCCAGCAGTGTGGGGGATTTCGAGCAGTACTTC	CASSVGDFEQYF	many	NA	12	TRBV25-1	TRBJ2-7
TGTGCCATCAGTGACGGGGGGCCCAATCAGCCCCAGCATTTT	CAISDGGPNQPQHF	many	NA	14	TRBV10-3	TRBJ1-5
TGCGCCAGCAGCTCAGGGGATACGGGCTATGGCTACACCTTC	CASSSGDTGYGYTF	many	NA	14	TRBV10-1	TRBJ1-2
TGTGCCAGCAGTTACTCGAAGGGGTCAACTAATGAAAAACTGTTTTTT	CASSYSKGSTNEKLFF	many	NA	16	TRBV6-5	TRBJ1-4
TGTGCCAGCAGCGTAAATGGGGTGGGGGGAGAGCCCCAGCATTTT	CASSVNGVGGEPQHF	few	NA	15	TRBV7-2	TRBJ1-5
TGTGCCAGCAGCTCTACTCCCCAACAGGGCTTCGAGCAGTACTTC	CASSSTPQQGFEQYF	few	NA	15	TRBV5-8	TRBJ2-7
TGTGCCAGCAGCTTAGGACTAGCGGGAGGGCCTACTATCGGGGAGCTGTTTTTT	CASSLGLAGGPTIGELFF	many	TRBD2	18	TRBV5-8	TRBJ2-2
TGTGCCAGCAGCCCCTACGGGGCACAAGAGACCCAGTACTTC	CASSPYGAQETQYF	many	NA	14	TRBV7-2	TRBJ2-5
TGTGCCAGCAGCCCCCAGGGACTTAGCACAGATACGCAGTATTTT	CASSPQGLSTDTQYF	NA	NA	15	TRBV14	TRBJ2-3
TGCAGTGCTAGACCCTTAGCGAGCTCCTCCAATGAGCAGTTCTTC	CSARPLASSSNEQFF	few	NA	15	TRBV20-1	TRBJ2-1
TGTGTAATCGAGTCTGGGGGTCTCAATTCACCCCTCCACTTT	CVIESGGLNSPLHF	NA	NA	14	TRBV25-1	TRBJ1-6
TGTGCCAGCAGCTTAGTAGCAGGATCGAACACTGAAGCTTTCTTT	CASSLVAGSNTEAFF	few	NA	15	TRBV11-3	TRBJ1-1
TGTGCCAGCAGTGAAGCAGTAGCGAGGGGATTCGGCTGCACCTTC	CASSEAVARGFGCTF	NA	NA	15	TRBV6-1	TRBJ1-2
TGCAGTGCTAGACCTACAGGGGGCGCAATTAATGAAAAACTGTTTTTT	CSARPTGGAINEKLFF	many	TRBD1	16	TRBV20-1	TRBJ1-4
TGTGCCAGCAGCACTTTTGCAGAGCGGGGGCCTTACGAGCAGTACTTC	CASSTFAERGPYEQYF	NA	TRBD2	16	TRBV3-1	TRBJ2-7
TGCGCCAGCAGCTTGGCCACGGTAGCTGGGGCCAACGTCCTGACTTTC	CASSLATVAGANVLTF	many	NA	16	TRBV5-1	TRBJ2-6
TGTGCCAGTAGTATTGGTCCGGGGGCCAAGTATGGCTACACCTTC	CASSIGPGAKYGYTF	many	NA	15	TRBV19	TRBJ1-2
TGTGCCAGCAGCTTCGGGACAGATTCTTTCTTT	CASSFGTDSFF	NA	TRBD1	11	TRBV7-9	TRBJ1-1
TGCAGTGCTAGTGACCCTCAGAGAAACACCATATATTTT	CSASDPQRNTIYF	NA	NA	13	TRBV20-1	TRBJ1-3
TGTGCCAGCAGCGTAGCTGGGGCAGGGGGAAAAGATACGCAGTATTTT	CASSVAGAGGKDTQYF	once	TRBD1	16	TRBV9	TRBJ2-3
TGTGCCAGCACCGATGACAGGGGTCGGCTAACCGGGGAGCTGTTTTTT	CASTDDRGRLTGELFF	many	TRBD1	16	TRBV9	TRBJ2-2
TGCGCCAGCAGCCAAGTACCCCTAGCGGGAGCTGACAATGAGCAGTTCTTC	CASSQVPLAGADNEQFF	many	TRBD2	17	TRBV4-1	TRBJ2-1
TGTGCCAGCAGCCAAGAAGCACAGGGTCTGCACTTGGGTTACGAGCAGTACTTC	CASSQEAQGLHLGYEQYF	many	NA	18	TRBV4-2	TRBJ2-7
TGTGCCAGCAACCCGGGTGGGGTCAGTAATGGCTACACCTTC	CASNPGGVSNGYTF	few	NA	14	TRBV6-1	TRBJ1-2
TGTGCCAGCAGCTTGGGGGAGGGCCGCACCGGGGAGCTGTTTTTT	CASSLGEGRTGELFF	many	TRBD2	15	TRBV5-8	TRBJ2-2
TGTGCCAGCAGTCACTACCGCCCGGACGGCCGGTATGGCTACACCTTC	CASSHYRPDGRYGYTF	NA	NA	16	TRBV6-6	TRBJ1-2
TGTGCCAGCAGTTATGCACACCTAACAGGGGGCGTGACCGGGGAGCTGTTTTTT	CASSYAHLTGGVTGELFF	few	TRBD1	18	TRBV6-2/TRBV6-3	TRBJ2-2
TGCGCCAGCAGCCAAATAGGGCAGGGGCTAGCGGCTGATACGCAGTATTTT	CASSQIGQGLAADTQYF	many	NA	17	TRBV4-1	TRBJ2-3
TGTGCCAGCAGCCAAGCTAGGAACACCGGGGAGCTGTTTTTT	CASSQARNTGELFF	many	NA	14	TRBV4-2	TRBJ2-2
TGTGCCAGCAGGGAGGACAAAGACACCGGGGAGCTGTTTTTT	CASREDKDTGELFF	NA	NA	14	TRBV2	TRBJ2-2
TGTGCCAGCAGAGTTAGGGCCAGCCAAGAGACCCAGTACTTC	CASRVRASQETQYF	NA	NA	14	TRBV2	TRBJ2-5
TGTGCCAGCAGGGCTCAGGGGATAGACGGCTACACCTTC	CASRAQGIDGYTF	many	NA	13	TRBV7-2	TRBJ1-2
TGTGCCAGCGGTCGCCGACGGTACGAGGGCTACACCTTC	CASGRRRYEGYTF	NA	NA	13	TRBV6-5	TRBJ1-2
TGTGCCACCAGTGGTTTTGACCGGACAGGCCAGGAGACCCAGTACTTC	CATSGFDRTGQETQYF	NA	TRBD1	16	TRBV24-1	TRBJ2-5
TGTGCCAGCAGAAAGAGCGGGGGGGCTTACAATGAGCAGTTCTTC	CASRKSGGAYNEQFF	many	TRBD2	15	TRBV2	TRBJ2-1
TGTGCCAGCAGCTTAGTCGGGGATCCGAACACCGGGGAGCTGTTTTTT	CASSLVGDPNTGELFF	many	NA	16	TRBV11-3	TRBJ2-2
TGTGCCAGCAGCTTAGTTGTAAGAAAGAATGAAAAACTGTTTTTT	CASSLVVRKNEKLFF	many	NA	15	TRBV7-9	TRBJ1-4